Presented here are 24 T cell receptor beta chains from one specimen sequenced in a study of human T cells and chemical hapten exposure (TCRdb year 2021). The time point label on this specimen signifies: patch test 2, 6 weeks after DPC sensitization. What the treatment or condition label conveys for this sample: therapeutic diphenylcyclopropenone sensitization with weekly scalp DPC. Receptor libraries were prepared by RACE. Instrument on record: NextSeq 500. Clones were called with MiXCR by TCRdb after fastp trimmed the public reads at Q25, and only in-frame beta chains were retained. Rows with a matching CDR3 protein are joined into one entry that keeps the most common DNA and genes. The sample has tens of thousands of distinct CDR3 sequences on record, around a tenth of them singletons. About 6.6% of the sample lies in the top ten. The sample in question was whole blood, obtained in connection with sensitization to the hapten diphenylcyclopropenone (DPC). The receptors were sampled from a woman between 45 and 65 years old with alopecia areata. Some clones in this sample may be carry-over from other donors' samples.

This clonotype was picked up a small number of times. The V and J genes are TRBV12-3 or TRBV12-4 and TRBJ2-1; TRBD2 matches 12 bases. The CDR3 length is 15 residues. V lost 4 bases to trimming and J lost 10 bases; unmatched junction nucleotides: 8. CDR3 sequence reads: CASSSGLAGLREQFF. Here the CDR3 DNA reads TGTGCCAGCAGTTCGGGACTAGCGGGTCTTCGGGAGCAGTTCTTC.

The CDR3 region is CSARDRRSYEQYF. CDR3 sequence (DNA): TGCAGTGCTAGGGACAGGCGCTCCTACGAGCAGTACTTC. The chain joins TRBV20-1 to TRBJ2-7; 7 bases agree with TRBD1. CDR3 length equals 13 residues. V shed 3 bases and J 0 bases; nucleotides not matched to a gene: 2. In germline, CDR1 is DFQATT, CDR2 SNEGSKA (reference sequence).

V and J are TRBV6-6 and TRBJ2-3; D might be TRBD2 (6 bases). Trimming removed 2 bases from V and 2 bases from J, with 11 bases in between. Per the germline V gene, CDR1 is MNHNY and CDR2 is SVGAGI (reference sequence). This CDR3 has 15 amino acids. This chain's CDR3 is CASSYEEGYTDTQYF. For the CDR3, the DNA is TGTGCCAGCAGTTACGAGGAGGGTTACACAGATACGCAGTATTTT.

This chain connects TRBV24-1 to TRBJ1-1, with D maybe TRBD1 (5 bases). This CDR3 region has 11 residues. Trimming stripped 7 bases from V and 7 bases from J, with 9 bases between. CDR1 and CDR2 (germline): KGHDR, SFDVKD. This CDR3 is CATRHQGEAFF. The CDR3 region has the DNA TGTGCCACCAGACACCAGGGTGAAGCTTTCTTT.

This clonotype was picked up a small number of times. The chain recombines TRBV20-1 with TRBJ2-7, with D possibly being TRBD2 (5 bases). This CDR3 is 14 amino acids long. V dropped 6 bases and J dropped 0 bases, with 15 bases sitting between them. CDR1 and CDR2 (germline): DFQATT, SNEGSKA (reference sequence). CDR3 coding DNA: TGCAGTGCCCTGAGCGGACTTACCTCCTACGAGCAGTACTTC. It is translated as CSALSGLTSYEQYF.

The chain recombines TRBV3-1 with TRBJ1-6; 7 positions agree with TRBD1. The junction had 3 bases not matched to a gene; V was cut back by 4 bases and J by 9 bases. The germline gives CDR1 LGHDT, CDR2 YNNKEL (reference sequence). This CDR3 is 13 amino acids long. CDR3 DNA: TGTGCCAGCAGCCTGGGGACAGTTTCACCCCTCCACTTT. Protein product: CASSLGTVSPLHF. Drawing the rest from reference TRBV3-1 and TRBJ1-6, the complete variable domain is DTAVSQTPKYLVTQMGNDKSIKCEQNLGHDTMYWYKQDSKKFLKIMFSYNNKELIINETVPNRFSPKSPDKAHLNLHINSLELGDSAVYFCASSLGTVSPLHFGNGTRLTVT.

This clonotype was found many times. The chain carries TRBV19 and TRBJ2-6; D is possibly TRBD2 (6 bases). V lost 5 bases and J 0 bases, leaving 14 bases between the germline ends. The CDR3 loop spans 17 amino acids. The germline CDR1 and CDR2 sequences are LNHDA and SQIVND (reference sequence). CDR3 residues: CASSSRGSSSGANVLTF. The CDR3 DNA is TGTGCCAGTAGTTCGCGGGGATCCAGCTCTGGGGCCAACGTCCTGACTTTC. The whole variable domain, remainder taken from reference TRBV19 and TRBJ2-6, is DGGITQSPKYLFRKEGQNVTLSCEQNLNHDAMYWYRQDPGQGLRLIYYSQIVNDFQKGDIAEGYSVSREKKESFPLTVTSAQKNPTAFYLCASSSRGSSSGANVLTFGAGSRLTVL.

This clonotype has at least ten counts. This chain connects TRBV28 to TRBJ2-3; 7 bases match TRBD1. Losses at the gene ends were 1 base for V and 5 bases for J; bases not matched to a gene: 9. This CDR3 has 16 residues. Germline V gene sequence: CDR1 MDHEN, CDR2 SYDVKM. The CDR3 DNA reads as TGTGCCAGCAGTTTATCCTTCGGACAGGTCGTAGATACGCAGTATTTT. Protein product: CASSLSFGQVVDTQYF.

J is TRBJ1-1 and V is TRBV6-5; D gene ambiguous. CDR1 is MNHEY, CDR2 SVGAGI, per germline. The V end lost 5 bases, the J end lost 3 bases, and 22 bases lay between the germline ends. The CDR3 sequence is 17 residues long. CDR3 region: CASSRSRLGPIYTEAFF. In DNA form, the CDR3 reads TGTGCCAGCAGTCGATCCCGCTTGGGCCCAATCTACACTGAAGCTTTCTTT.

With regard to this clonotype: The junction and the germline gene differ at one end; a read error may be behind it. The J gene is TRBJ2-3, the V gene TRBV11-2, with D perhaps matching TRBD2 (5 bases). The CDR3 totals 14 residues. Per the germline V gene, CDR1 is SGHAT and CDR2 is FQNNGV. As DNA, the CDR3 is TGTGCCAGCAATCTAAACCCTAGCACAGATACGCTGTATTTT. It codes for CASNLNPSTDTLYF.

This clonotype was counted at least ten times. The chain has TRBV29-1 and TRBJ1-1, with 8 bases lining up with TRBD1. J lost 2 bases, V lost 2 bases, and 1 base had no gene match. The CDR3 has 13 residues. Germline V gene sequence: CDR1 SQVTM, CDR2 ANQGSEA. Written as DNA, the CDR3 is TGCAGCGTTGAAACAGGGGGAAACACTGAAGCTTTCTTT. Translating it yields CSVETGGNTEAFF.

The chain combines TRBV19 with TRBJ2-1; 7 bases align to TRBD2. Germline trimming cut 6 bases from V and 8 bases from J; bases unmatched to any gene: 19. Looked up from germline, CDR1 is LNHDA and CDR2 is SQIVND (reference sequence). This CDR3 has 17 amino acids. CDR3 in DNA: TGTGCCAGTAGCCATCCACGGGTGGGCGGGAGTGGTTATGAGCAGTTCTTC. Protein sequence: CASSHPRVGGSGYEQFF.

Ten or more counts support this clonotype. The V gene is TRBV6-2 or TRBV6-3, the J gene TRBJ2-7; D might be TRBD1 (6 bases). This CDR3 is 16 amino acids long. With 2 bases removed from V and 2 bases from J, the gap between germline ends came to 16 bases. Germline V lookup: CDR1 MNHEY, CDR2 SVGEGT. The CDR3 sequence: CASSYHGQPPTYEQYF. CDR3 bases: TGTGCCAGCAGTTACCACGGACAGCCGCCTACCTACGAGCAGTACTTC.

This clonotype was seen ten or more times. V usage is TRBV6-1 and J usage is TRBJ2-6, with TRBD2 as a possible D gene (7 bases). Germline V lookup: CDR1 MNHNS, CDR2 SASEGT. Trimming took off 0 bases at V and 2 bases at J, with 8 bases between the two ends. The CDR3 covers 16 residues. The CDR3 sequence is CASSEARGPGANVLTF. The CDR3 DNA sequence: TGTGCCAGCAGTGAAGCGCGGGGGCCTGGGGCCAACGTCCTGACTTTC.

This clonotype was detected many times. The gene calls are TRBV7-8 and TRBJ1-1; no definite D call. The CDR3 has 14 amino acids. The germline CDR1 and CDR2 sequences are SGHVS and FQNEAQ. Trimming took off 5 bases at V and 3 bases at J, with 13 bases between the two ends. The chain's CDR3 is CASSQAIGDTEAFF. CDR3 sequence (DNA): TGTGCCAGCAGCCAAGCGATTGGGGACACTGAAGCTTTCTTT.

The table lists this clonotype with a few counts. V and J are TRBV6-6 and TRBJ2-7, with 7 nucleotides matching TRBD1. The V gene's germline CDR1 is MNHNY and CDR2 SVGAGI (reference sequence). CDR3 length: 14 residues. Unmatched junction bases numbered 4, after V lost 2 bases and J lost 3 bases. The CDR3 coding sequence is TGTGCCAGCAGTTACGGGACAGTACTCTACGAGCAGTACTTC. Translating gives CASSYGTVLYEQYF.

The gene calls are TRBV29-1 and TRBJ1-1; possibly TRBD1 for D (5 bases). The CDR3 length is 12 residues. Trimming pared 7 bases from V and 9 bases from J, leaving 18 bases between. Germline V CDR1 and CDR2: SQVTM, ANQGSEA. Here the CDR3 reads CSAEGPGPKAFF. DNA of the CDR3: TGCAGCGCCGAAGGGCCGGGACCTAAAGCTTTCTTT.

In its sample, this clonotype was seen a few times. The chain uses TRBV10-3 and TRBJ1-5, with D possibly TRBD1 on 5 matching bases. This CDR3 is built from 13 residues. The V end was cut by 9 bases, the J end by 0 bases, with 9 bases between. Germline-derived CDR1 and CDR2 are ENHRY and SYGVKD. The CDR3 nucleotides read TGTGCCATGGGACGGGATAGCAATCAGCCCCAGCATTTT. Its translation is CAMGRDSNQPQHF.

This clonotype was counted at least ten times. The chain combines TRBV10-1 with TRBJ2-2; D unclear. This CDR3 is built from 14 residues. V shed 2 bases and J shed 0 bases, with 4 bases lying between them. The germline gives CDR1 WNHNN, CDR2 SYGVQD (reference sequence). CDR3 bases: TGCGCCAGCAGTGAGCAGACGAACACCGGGGAGCTGTTTTTT. Amino acids: CASSEQTNTGELFF.

In its sample, this clonotype was seen many times. This chain links TRBV7-6 with TRBJ2-3; D gene uncertain. Trimming shortened V by 4 bases and J by 6 bases, and 8 bases separated the two germline ends. From germline, CDR1 is SGHVS and CDR2 FNYEAQ. The CDR3 is made up of 12 amino acids. CDR3 in DNA: TGTGCCAGCAGCTCCAACCCCGATACGCAGTATTTT. The encoded protein is CASSSNPDTQYF.

This clonotype was detected ten times or more. V is TRBV18 and J is TRBJ2-7; 7 bases align to TRBD1. CDR3 length: 14 residues. V trimming: 3 bases; J trimming: 4 bases; junction bases outside the gene matches: 6. The germline gives CDR1 KGHSH, CDR2 LQKENI. The CDR3 bases are TGTGCCAGCTCACCCCGGGACAGCCTTTACGAGCAGTACTTC. It yields the protein CASSPRDSLYEQYF.

This clonotype occurred many times. The chain employs TRBV18 and TRBJ2-5, with 13 bases lining up with TRBD2. The CDR3 sequence is 19 residues long. CDR1 and CDR2 (germline): KGHSH, LQKENI. Germline trimming cut 4 bases from V and 5 bases from J; bases unmatched to any gene: 16. In DNA, the CDR3 is TGTGCCAGCTCACGCCCGAAGGGACTAGCGGGAAGGTTCGTGGAGACCCAGTACTTC. Its translation: CASSRPKGLAGRFVETQYF.

This clonotype has at least ten counts. The V call is TRBV10-3, the J call TRBJ2-3, with D perhaps matching TRBD2 (6 bases). Germline assignment: CDR1 ENHRY and CDR2 SYGVKD. The CDR3 spans 14 residues. V was cut by 8 bases and J by 5 bases, with 17 bases left in between. CDR3 amino acids: CAIGSIDGGDTQYF. CDR3 sequence (DNA): TGTGCCATCGGGTCCATAGACGGGGGAGATACGCAGTATTTT.

This clonotype was detected many times. This sequence joins TRBV28 and TRBJ1-5; 9 positions match TRBD1. Unmatched junction bases numbered 6, after V lost 5 bases and J lost 7 bases. CDR1 and CDR2 from the germline V gene are MDHEN and SYDVKM. This CDR3 comprises 14 residues. The CDR3 is CASSTAGTGQPQHF. The CDR3 region has the DNA TGTGCCAGCAGTACCGCCGGGACAGGGCAGCCCCAGCATTTT.